These 7 T cell receptor beta chains were all obtained from the same sample, sequenced in a study of control samples from healthy donors and cancer patients. The protocol was immunoSEQ multiplex PCR, while the TCRdb copy is restricted to in-frame clones and leaves out a portion. The sample records some 51,000 clones, roughly 86% being singletons. Sequences were obtained from blood. The receptor set was obtained from a man aged 45-60 years in good health.

The rearrangement joins TRBV11-2 to TRBJ2-5; 7 bases align to TRBD1. Per the germline V gene, CDR1 is SGHAT and CDR2 is FQNNGV. Trimming took 4 bases from V and 1 from J; bases not matched to a gene: 6. This CDR3 has 15 amino acids. The CDR3 coding sequence is TGTGCCAGCAGCTCCCGGGACAGCCTCCAAGAGACCCAGTACTTC. The encoded protein is CASSSRDSLQETQYF.

This chain connects TRBV6-5 to TRBJ2-5; 7 bases are shared with TRBD2. The V gene end was trimmed by 5 bases and the J gene end by 1 base; junction bases not matched to a gene: 7. Per the germline V gene, CDR1 is MNHEY and CDR2 is SVGAGI. The CDR3 consists of 15 residues. The CDR3 DNA reads as TGTGCCAGCAGTCCCGGGACTACCACCCAAGAGACCCAGTACTTC. Encoded protein: CASSPGTTTQETQYF.

V gene TRBV6-5 combines with J gene TRBJ1-4; no clear D. Trimming pared 3 bases from V and 8 bases from J, leaving 10 bases between. Germline loops: CDR1 MNHEY, CDR2 SVGAGI. This CDR3 has 13 residues. The CDR3 bases are TGTGCCAGCAGTTATCAGCGCCCAGAAAAACTGTTTTTT. Protein: CASSYQRPEKLFF.

The chain uses TRBV28 and TRBJ2-3; 14 nucleotides agree with TRBD2. J gave up 5 bases and V 1 base, and 8 bases lay outside the gene matches. The CDR3 extends over 18 amino acids. From germline, CDR1 is MDHEN and CDR2 SYDVKM. The DNA of the CDR3 is TGTGCCAGCAGTTTATTAGCCGAGGGACTAGCGGGAGTAGATACGCAGTATTTT. This sequence encodes CASSLLAEGLAGVDTQYF.

This sequence joins TRBV5-1 and TRBJ2-1; D gene ambiguous. Germline V lookup: CDR1 SGHRS, CDR2 YFSETQ. The CDR3 length is 14 residues. V lost 0 bases to trimming and J lost 3 bases, with 7 bases between them. CDR3 region: CASSLVVSYNEQFF. The CDR3 nucleotides read TGCGCCAGCAGCTTGGTGGTCAGCTACAATGAGCAGTTCTTC.

The chain links TRBV4-3 to TRBJ2-1; TRBD2 agrees at 7 bases. V dropped 2 bases and J dropped 5; count of bases not matched to a gene: 6. Germline V lookup: CDR1 LGHNA, CDR2 YSLEER. The CDR3 has 15 amino acids. The CDR3 DNA sequence: TGCGCCAGCAGCCAAATCGGACTAGGAGACAATGAGCAGTTCTTC. As protein: CASSQIGLGDNEQFF.

This chain links TRBV13 with TRBJ1-1; D is perhaps TRBD1 (5 bases). CDR1 is PRHDT and CDR2 is FYEKMQ in the germline V gene (reference sequence). The CDR3 extends over 14 amino acids. The ends were cut back, 5 bases at V and 1 base at J, with 11 bases in the middle. The CDR3, as DNA: TGTGCCAGCAGCAAGGGACGTACGAACACTGAAGCTTTCTTT. This translates into CASSKGRTNTEAFF.